This record covers a single TCR beta chain. Its antigen is not known. cDNA libraries for TCR alpha and TCR beta, carrying sample barcodes and UMIs, came from 5'RACE with constant-segment primers. MiXCR, applied by TCRdb to the 5' RACE reads, yields one record per CDR3 protein. The table has a few hundred thousand distinct CDR3 sequences, over 15% seen once. This record belongs to a study of T-cell memory formation after mild COVID-19. Study details: Clusters of TCRs were largely donor specific.

Germline assignment: CDR1 SGHRS and CDR2 YFSETQ. The CDR3 runs 14 residues. The trim removed 5 bases at V and 1 base at J, leaving 5 bases unmatched. Study conclusions and caveats: Of the contracting clones, CD4+ ones lay mainly in CM and EM, and CD8+ ones in EMRA. The authors left the SARS-CoV-2 specificity of second-wave clones peaking on day 37 unconfirmed.

The V and J genes are TRBV5-1 and TRBJ1-1; 7 bases map to TRBD1. This TCR came from a man between 18 and 29 years old who had mild COVID-19 (a few samples of this study predate the infection). Cell type and time point are not known. Source material: PBMCs or a T cell subset sorted from them (not recorded which). The DNA of the CDR3 is TGCGCCAGCAGTACTAGACAGGGGAACACTGAAGCTTTCTTT. It translates to CASSTRQGNTEAFF. Full variable domain (remainder filled in from reference TRBV5-1 and TRBJ1-1): KAGVTQTPRYLIKTRGQQVTLSCSPISGHRSVSWYQQTPGQGLQFLFEYFSETQRNKGNFPGRFSGRQFSNSRSEMNVSTLELGDSALYLCASSTRQGNTEAFFGQGTRLTVV.